The entry below describes one T cell receptor beta chain. This clonotype was detected a few times. The antigen it binds to is not known. Base qualities are not provided; no much larger clone lies one nucleotide away. This sample was included in a study of identical twins (dated by TCRdb to 2015 to 2016). The study in broad terms: TCR alpha and beta repertoires from monozygotic twins, unrelated adults of various ages and cord blood were deep-sequenced to test whether fetal clonotypes persist. To rule out contamination, replicate twin experiments were performed at different times with different library preparation protocols. Overall study outcomes, separate from this receptor: Conclusions relied on cross-sectional statistical analysis, since the same donors could not be followed over many years. Abundant cord blood beta clonotypes carried fewer insertions; young adult naive repertoires showed a weaker similar trend, while memory repertoires showed none. Invariant T cells such as MAIT and iNKT could partly confound zero-insertion analyses, although diverse VJ usage argued against such confounding for most clonotypes. Out-of-frame TCR alpha sequences shared between twins showed an excess of low generation-probability sequences compared with coincidental sharing between unrelated individuals. In monozygotic twins, recombination models systematically underestimated out-of-frame TCR alpha sharing, but the models matched the sharing seen between unrelated individuals. A weaker excess of twin sharing was found in beta out-of-frame sequences because the signal-to-noise ratio was lowered by fewer shared sequences.

Library prep was done by 5' RACE. The run used an Illumina HiSeq 2000. Template switching introduced a universal primer binding site; the final cDNA contained a unique molecular identifier, enabling accurate counting of TCR cDNA molecules. Specific primers in the conserved constant-segment region were used to synthesize first-strand cDNA for TCR alpha and beta chains. To control for contamination, every cDNA library was double barcoded, receiving both a SMART-Mk sample barcode and Illumina barcodes. TruSeq adapter sequences along with Illumina sample barcodes were introduced in two successive PCR steps. The TCR alpha and beta cDNA libraries were sequenced on the Illumina HiSeq platform using custom primers. For the original study's pipeline: Unique molecular identifiers were extracted from raw reads with MiGEC, and CDR3 positions were determined with MiXCR. Recombination models were inferred per individual with the repgenHMM and IGoR tools using an EM algorithm. The tcR package in R was used for shared clonotype analysis, with sharing normalized by the product of cloneset sizes. To study raw recombination without the effects of thymic and clonal selection, out-of-frame nonproductive sequences were analyzed. Through fastp at Q25 and MiXCR, TCRdb rebuilt clones from the public reads, retaining in-frame beta chains. Each entry is one CDR3 protein sequence, shown with its most common DNA and genes. What appears here as the V and J calls and clone size reflects TCRdb's work, not the paper's. Within this sample are over 550,000 distinct CDR3 sequences, with 7% to 7.5% of them counted one time only. Of the sample, about 1.5% is held by the ten largest clones.

The cysteine opens and the phenylalanine closes a CDR3 of 12 amino acids. Just CDR3 DNA is preserved here, 36 bases in frame from base 1. All donors were healthy Caucasians. Three pairs of female monozygotic twins, all aged roughly 18 to 29 years, made up the twin cohort. The RNA used for TCR libraries was isolated from peripheral blood mononuclear cells. These same data were also listed under a study on yellow fever vaccine responses in identical twins. From the second report: The T cell response to vaccination in identical twins was reported by the authors to appear partly convergent and partly personalized. In the study, vaccine-responding T cell clones were precisely tracked in identical twins.

The receptor was isolated from a woman aged 18-29 years in good health. The specimen sequenced was PBMCs. Recombination joined TRBV21-1 with TRBJ2-1. TRBV21-1 is flagged as a pseudogene. DNA sequence: TGTGCCAGCAGCAAGGTCCACAATGAGCAGTTCTTC. Translated, this gives CASSKVHNEQFF.